Each of the 21 T cell receptor beta chains below was sequenced from the same sample in a study of shared T cell receptors in the human thymus. The assay was immunoSEQ multiplex PCR, and TCRdb's table has in-frame clones only and misses some. The data contain approximately 730,000 clones, 80% to 90% of them singletons. The data also belong to a second study, concerning human thymus T cells.

The sequenced sample consisted of thymocytes. These receptors all stem from a girl under three years old with a congenital heart defect.

The rearrangement joins TRBV19 to TRBJ2-3; D is undetermined. Trimming pared 4 bases from V and 6 bases from J, leaving 8 bases between. In germline, CDR1 is LNHDA, CDR2 SQIVND (reference sequence). The CDR3 has 12 residues. CDR3 bases: TGTGCCAGTAGTAAAAACCGGGATACGCAGTATTTT. This codes for CASSKNRDTQYF.

The J gene is TRBJ1-3, the V gene TRBV15; D not resolved. V was pared by 0 bases and J by 0 bases, with 6 bases between. From germline, CDR1 is LNHNV and CDR2 YYDKDF (reference sequence). This CDR3 spans 15 amino acids. The CDR3 coding sequence is TGTGCCACCAGCAGAGATTATTCCTCTGGAAACACCATATATTTT. It encodes CATSRDYSSGNTIYF.

The chain combines TRBV7-9 with TRBJ2-2, with 8 bases that match TRBD2. CDR1 and CDR2 from the germline V gene are SEHNR and FQNEAQ (reference sequence). The CDR3 loop spans 16 amino acids. The V segment lost 2 bases and the J segment 5 bases; nucleotides outside the gene matches: 7. The CDR3, as DNA: TGTGCCAGCAGCTTACCTTGGACTAGCTATACCGGGGAGCTGTTTTTT. Its protein is CASSLPWTSYTGELFF. The full variable domain, completed using reference TRBV7-9 and TRBJ2-2, is DTGVSQNPRHKITKRGQNVTFRCDPISEHNRLYWYRQTLGQGPEFLTYFQNEAQLEKSRLLSDRFSAERPKGSFSTLEIQRTEQGDSAMYLCASSLPWTSYTGELFFGEGSRLTVL.

This clone has a handful of counts. The chain couples TRBV5-3 to TRBJ2-3; 7 positions agree with TRBD2. TRBV5-3 is an open reading frame whose function is uncertain. The V gene end was trimmed by 1 base and the J gene end by 2 bases; junction bases not matched to a gene: 7. This CDR3 region has 16 residues. The CDR3, as DNA: TGTGCCAGAAGCTTGCCTCCTAGCGGACCCACAGATACGCAGTATTTT. Its protein is CARSLPPSGPTDTQYF.

CDR3: CASSQSNIWTPDSPLHF. CDR3 DNA: TGTGCCAGCAGCCAATCTAACATCTGGACTCCTGATTCACCCCTCCACTTT. The V gene is TRBV4-2, the J gene TRBJ1-6; D not certain. V lost 2 bases and J 8 bases, leaving 19 bases between the germline ends. The CDR3 consists of 17 residues. Per germline, CDR1 LGHNA and CDR2 YNFKEQ.

The chain uses TRBV2 and TRBJ2-5, with D perhaps TRBD2 (6 bases). The CDR3 contains 14 residues. Trimming pared 9 bases from V and 3 bases from J, leaving 17 bases between. Germline V lookup: CDR1 SNHLY, CDR2 FYNNEI. CDR3 amino acids: CARPRLGGEETQYF. For the CDR3, the DNA is TGTGCCAGACCTCGACTAGGCGGGGAAGAGACCCAGTACTTC.

The genes are TRBV16 and TRBJ1-1; no reliable D call. The V and J ends lost 3 bases and 1 base respectively, with 6 bases between them. Germline V gene data show CDR1 as KGHSY and CDR2 as FQNENV. The CDR3 length is 13 residues. This CDR3 reads CASSHSGNTEAFF. The CDR3 region has the DNA TGTGCCAGCAGCCATTCCGGGAACACTGAAGCTTTCTTT.

The chain carries TRBV5-1 and TRBJ2-7; tentatively, D is TRBD1 (6 bases). Germline lookup yields CDR1 SGHRS and CDR2 YFSETQ. The CDR3 is made up of 14 amino acids. The V end was cut by 4 bases, the J end by 0 bases, with 11 bases between. As DNA, the CDR3 is TGCGCCAGCAGCCCGGCAGGGGACTCCTACGAGCAGTACTTC. This gives the protein CASSPAGDSYEQYF.

V is TRBV7-9 and J is TRBJ2-5; D remains ambiguous. The CDR3 contains 15 residues. Germline V lookup: CDR1 SEHNR, CDR2 FQNEAQ (reference sequence). V lost 1 base and J lost 0, with 9 bases in between. CDR3 residues: CASSLGPQYQETQYF. DNA for the CDR3: TGTGCCAGCAGCTTAGGCCCGCAGTACCAAGAGACCCAGTACTTC.

The V gene is TRBV6-1, the J gene TRBJ1-1; 7 bases match TRBD1. V lost 3 bases, J lost 0 bases, and 4 bases stayed unmatched. This CDR3 is 15 amino acids long. CDR1 and CDR2 (germline): MNHNS, SASEGT. The CDR3 DNA follows: TGTGCCAGCAGTGATCAGGGGACAGTGAACACTGAAGCTTTCTTT. Residues: CASSDQGTVNTEAFF.

The chain couples TRBV5-1 to TRBJ2-7, with no clear D. Trimming left V 2 bases short and J 0 bases short, with 12 bases between. The germline V gene encodes CDR1 SGHRS and CDR2 YFSETQ. The CDR3 contains 15 residues. The CDR3 loop reads CASSFADFLSYEQYF. In nucleotides, the CDR3 is TGCGCCAGCAGCTTTGCTGACTTTCTCTCCTACGAGCAGTACTTC.

The chain carries TRBV6-6 and TRBJ1-1; weak D call: TRBD1 (5 bases). Germline loops: CDR1 MNHNY, CDR2 SVGAGI (reference sequence). The CDR3 is 13 amino acids. Trimming stripped 4 bases from V and 12 bases from J, with 18 bases between. For the CDR3, the DNA is TGTGCCAGCAGTTGGGGACTTGAGGTTCCAACTTTCTTT. Translated: CASSWGLEVPTFF.

The genes are TRBV7-2 and TRBJ2-3; 7 nucleotides match TRBD2. V dropped 1 base and J dropped 2; count of bases not matched to a gene: 3. The CDR3 is 15 amino acids. Germline V CDR1 and CDR2: SGHTA, FQGNSA. CDR3 sequence: CASSLEGLLTDTQYF. CDR3 nucleotide sequence: TGTGCCAGCAGCTTAGAGGGACTACTCACAGATACGCAGTATTTT.

The chain combines TRBV27 with TRBJ2-7, with 7 positions matching TRBD1. Germline V lookup: CDR1 MNHEY, CDR2 SMNVEV (reference sequence). V was pared by 9 bases and J by 2 bases, with 13 bases of the junction left unmatched. The CDR3 runs to 15 residues. The CDR3 region is CASSPSTGLTYEQYF. The CDR3 region has the DNA TGTGCCAGTAGCCCCTCGACAGGGCTTACCTACGAGCAGTACTTC.

The chain has TRBV5-1 and TRBJ1-6, with 7 nucleotides matching TRBD1. The germline CDR1 and CDR2 sequences are SGHRS and YFSETQ. The V and J ends lost 2 bases and 10 bases, in that order; junction bases with no gene match: 18. This CDR3 has 18 amino acids. CDR3 DNA sequence: TGCGCCAGCAGCTTCGCTGGGGGACCCGGGACAGCCAAATCACCCCTCCACTTT. This encodes CASSFAGGPGTAKSPLHF.

J is TRBJ2-7 and V is TRBV4-1, with D maybe TRBD1 (5 bases). The CDR3 covers 15 residues. Germline loops: CDR1 MGHRA, CDR2 YSYEKL. Trimming shortened V by 0 bases and J by 5 bases, and 14 bases separated the two germline ends. The CDR3 reads CASSQESAGNDEQYF. In DNA, the CDR3 is TGCGCCAGCAGCCAAGAGTCGGCAGGGAACGACGAGCAGTACTTC.

As regards this clone: The junction departs from the called germline gene at one end, perhaps through a read error. The sample holds other DNA sequences that translate to the same CDR3. The chain is built from TRBV4-3 and TRBJ1-6; TRBD1 aligns across 8 bases. The germline V gene encodes CDR1 LGHNA and CDR2 YSLEER. The CDR3 covers 18 residues. The chain's CDR3 is CASSQDWQEDRANSPLHF. Here the CDR3 DNA reads TGCGCCAGCAGCCAAGATTGGCAGGAGGACAGGGCTAATTCCCCCCTCCACTTT.

The chain is built from TRBV9 and TRBJ2-1; 10 positions match TRBD2. The V gene end was trimmed by 2 bases and the J gene end by 0 bases; junction bases not matched to a gene: 8. Looked up from germline, CDR1 is SGDLS and CDR2 is YYNGEE. This CDR3 contains 18 residues. DNA of the CDR3: TGTGCCAGCAGCGTTGCTAGCGGGGGCCCCAGCTCCTACAATGAGCAGTTCTTC. Translated: CASSVASGGPSSYNEQFF. Complete variable domain (other parts from reference TRBV9 and TRBJ2-1): DSGVTQTPKHLITATGQRVTLRCSPRSGDLSVYWYQQSLDQGLQFLIQYYNGEERAKGNILERFSAQQFPDLHSELNLSSLELGDSALYFCASSVASGGPSSYNEQFFGPGTRLTVL.

The rearrangement joins TRBV27 to TRBJ1-2; 8 nucleotides align to TRBD1. Looked up from germline, CDR1 is MNHEY and CDR2 is SMNVEV (reference sequence). Trimming cost V 6 bases and J 5 bases; bases outside gene matches: 8. The CDR3 extends over 14 amino acids. The CDR3 DNA reads as TGTGCCAGCAGGTCTCAGGACAGGGTATATGGCTACACCTTC. Encoded protein: CASRSQDRVYGYTF.

The chain employs TRBV19 and TRBJ1-1; 7 bases agree with TRBD1. This CDR3 region has 14 residues. Germline V gene lookup returns CDR1 LNHDA and CDR2 SQIVND (reference sequence). V was pared by 9 bases and J by 0 bases, with 7 bases of the junction left unmatched. Here the CDR3 reads CASRSTGMNTEAFF. CDR3 nucleotides: TGTGCCAGCCGTTCGACAGGGATGAACACTGAAGCTTTCTTT.

This clone was counted only a few times. The rearrangement links TRBV15 to TRBJ1-2; 8 nucleotides agree with TRBD1. This CDR3 is built from 19 residues. Germline V CDR1 and CDR2: LNHNV, YYDKDF (reference sequence). Trimming took 1 base from V and 7 from J; bases not matched to a gene: 20. CDR3 amino acids: CATSRAPCILRTGPCGYTF. The DNA for the CDR3 is TGTGCCACCAGCAGAGCGCCTTGTATCTTGCGGACAGGGCCTTGTGGCTACACCTTC.